The text below deals with one T cell receptor beta chain. The target of this receptor is not known. No qualities accompany the bases; no much larger clone lies one base away. In the prospective study, participants were about 18 to 100 years old, resided in 20 to 30 geographic areas of the United States, and were enrolled through a virtual design. Cohort assignment in the prospective study relied on participant-reported clinical history from a screening survey and a study questionnaire. ImmuneRACE Cohort 3 recovered participants were defined by two consecutive negative NP/OP PCR tests, healthcare professional clearance, or symptom resolution. Each participant in the prospective study had whole blood, serum and a nasopharyngeal or oropharyngeal swab collected by mobile phlebotomists. Additional blood draws and questionnaires over a roughly two-month period could optionally be provided by prospective study participants. Before DNA extraction, blood samples from the prospective study were shipped at room temperature or frozen.

Measured from the cysteine to the phenylalanine, the CDR3 is 12 residues long. Only CDR3 DNA remains: 36 bases, in frame from the first base. V gives up 3 bases and J gives up 9 bases, and the segment between their germline ends measures 10 bases. CDR1 and CDR2 (LGHDT, YNNKEL) derive from the germline V gene (reference sequence). The data are from a study of blood T cell repertoires in COVID-19 (dated by TCRdb to about 2020). Describing the broader study: Samples from collaborators originated in the United States, Italy and Spain and spanned both the acute and convalescent phases of COVID-19. The prospective study material was composed of cDNA or gDNA derived from T cells, B-cell-depleted T cells, or PBMCs. Subjects who had been exposed to COVID-19, were actively infected with it, or had recovered from it provided the deeply sampled blood TCRbeta repertoires that made up the dataset. The repertoires were released in a freely available public database meant as a resource for research on the immune response to SARS-CoV-2. The samples were drawn from two sources: the first 160 participants of the ongoing ImmuneRACE study, and fewer than 1,500 subjects contributed by 6 global collaborators. The sample metadata nearly always contained a de-identified subject ID, COVID-19 status, age in years and sex. Where HLA class I and class II types were available, the types were taken from metadata supplied by the sample provider, not from assay-based typing. The full study reports these points: The quantity of clinical and demographic metadata differed by source and by participant and was supplied without curation.

TCRbeta CDR3 regions were amplified from genomic DNA by means of the immunoSEQ Assay, a bias-controlled multiplex PCR. As for the original processing: Nucleated cell counts per sample were estimated from amplification of reference gene primers within the assay. To quantify the absolute abundance of each unique TCRbeta CDR3 rearrangement, sequence reads were collapsed and filtered. Productive Simpson clonality was computed per sample as the square root of Simpson's diversity index over productive rearrangements. In its TCRdb copy, this immuneACCESS table keeps in-frame sequences only and misses some clones. Where compared with another copy, unresolved V genes explain less than half of these, and the others have no known cause. V and J calls and clone size are given by that table; D and trimming were obtained from the DNA. Within this sample are 350,000 to 400,000 clones, with more than 75% of them counted one time only. The ten most abundant clones make up around 3% of the sample.

The source material was PBMCs or T cells enriched from blood (not recorded which). The clonotype was recovered from a woman aged 25-40 years who had recovered from COVID-19. The V and J genes are TRBV3-1 (or the pseudogene TRBV3-2) and TRBJ2-3; no D gene is confidently identified. The CDR3 reads as follows: CASSHLSTTQYF. The DNA reads TGTGCCAGCAGCCACCTTAGTACCACGCAGTATTTT.